The clone carrying this TCR beta chain was picked up many times. These data originate in a study of T-cell reconstitution after alpha-beta-depleted transplantation in children. The germline V gene encodes CDR1 MDHEN and CDR2 SYDVKM. Trimming took 11 bases from V and 2 from J, leaving 13 bases between them. CDR3 length: 13 amino acids. The authors prepared the TCRbeta library with unique molecular identifiers. TCRdb ran MiXCR on the PCR reads and lists one entry per CDR3 protein. The data contain about 610,000 distinct CDR3 sequences, about 10% of them singletons. The genes are TRBV28 and TRBJ1-5, with TRBD1 as a possible D gene (6 bases). This specimen consisted of PBMCs from the stem cell graft donor, obtained from the stem cell graft. The sequence was collected from a human donor who donated a stem cell graft to a child with acute myeloid leukemia. Here the CDR3 reads CAPRGRGNQPQHF. CDR3 DNA sequence: TGTGCCCCCCGGGGGCGAGGCAATCAGCCCCAGCATTTT.